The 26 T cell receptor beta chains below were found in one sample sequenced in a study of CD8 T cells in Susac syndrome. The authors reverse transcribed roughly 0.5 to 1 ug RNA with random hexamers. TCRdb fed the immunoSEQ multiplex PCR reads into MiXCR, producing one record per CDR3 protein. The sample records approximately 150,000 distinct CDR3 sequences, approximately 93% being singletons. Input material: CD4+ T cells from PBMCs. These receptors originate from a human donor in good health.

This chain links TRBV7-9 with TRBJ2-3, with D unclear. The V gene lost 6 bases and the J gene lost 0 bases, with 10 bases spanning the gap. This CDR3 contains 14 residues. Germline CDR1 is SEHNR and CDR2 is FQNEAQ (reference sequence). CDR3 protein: CASSPLSSTDTQYF. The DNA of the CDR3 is TGTGCCAGCAGTCCTCTATCTAGCACAGATACGCAGTATTTT.

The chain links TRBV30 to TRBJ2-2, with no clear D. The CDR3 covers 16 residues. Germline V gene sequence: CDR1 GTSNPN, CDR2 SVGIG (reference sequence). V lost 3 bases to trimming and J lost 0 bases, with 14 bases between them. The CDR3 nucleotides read TGTGCCTGGAGAGAGGTCCTCCCCTCGAACACCGGGGAGCTGTTTTTT. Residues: CAWREVLPSNTGELFF.

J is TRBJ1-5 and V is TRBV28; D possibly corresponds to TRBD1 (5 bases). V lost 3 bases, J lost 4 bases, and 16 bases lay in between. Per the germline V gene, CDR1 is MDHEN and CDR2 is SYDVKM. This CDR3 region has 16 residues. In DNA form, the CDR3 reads TGTGCCAGCAGTTTGGGGGTCAGGGTCGCTAATCAGCCCCAGCATTTT. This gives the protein CASSLGVRVANQPQHF.

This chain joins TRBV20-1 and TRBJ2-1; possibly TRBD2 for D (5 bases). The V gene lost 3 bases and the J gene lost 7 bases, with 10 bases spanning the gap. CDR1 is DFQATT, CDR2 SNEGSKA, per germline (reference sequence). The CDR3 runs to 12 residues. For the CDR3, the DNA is TGCAGTGCTAGGTTGCGGAGGAATGAGCAGTTCTTC. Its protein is CSARLRRNEQFF.

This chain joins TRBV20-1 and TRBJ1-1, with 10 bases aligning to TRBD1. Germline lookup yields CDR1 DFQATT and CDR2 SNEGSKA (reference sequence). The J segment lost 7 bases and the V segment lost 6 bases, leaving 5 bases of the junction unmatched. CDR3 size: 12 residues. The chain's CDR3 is CSADRTGGEAFF. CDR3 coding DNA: TGCAGTGCGGATAGGACAGGGGGTGAAGCTTTCTTT.

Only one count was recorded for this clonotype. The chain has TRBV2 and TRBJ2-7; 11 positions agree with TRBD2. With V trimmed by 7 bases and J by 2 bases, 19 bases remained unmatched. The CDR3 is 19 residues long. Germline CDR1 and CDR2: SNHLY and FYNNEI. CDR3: CASTPLRVAGGLKTYEQYF. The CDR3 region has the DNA TGTGCCAGCACTCCCCTTCGGGTAGCGGGAGGGCTAAAGACCTACGAGCAGTACTTC.

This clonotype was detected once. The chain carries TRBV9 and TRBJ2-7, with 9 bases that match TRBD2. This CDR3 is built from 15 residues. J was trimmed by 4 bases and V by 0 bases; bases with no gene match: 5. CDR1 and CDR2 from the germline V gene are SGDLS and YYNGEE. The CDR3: CASSVGGSGSYEQYF. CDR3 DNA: TGTGCCAGCAGCGTAGGGGGTAGCGGGAGTTACGAGCAGTACTTC.

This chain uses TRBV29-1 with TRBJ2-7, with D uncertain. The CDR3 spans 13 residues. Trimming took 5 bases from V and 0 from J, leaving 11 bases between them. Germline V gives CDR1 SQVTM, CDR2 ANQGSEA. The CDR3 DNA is TGCAGCGTTACACGAGACAACTCCTACGAGCAGTACTTC. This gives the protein CSVTRDNSYEQYF.

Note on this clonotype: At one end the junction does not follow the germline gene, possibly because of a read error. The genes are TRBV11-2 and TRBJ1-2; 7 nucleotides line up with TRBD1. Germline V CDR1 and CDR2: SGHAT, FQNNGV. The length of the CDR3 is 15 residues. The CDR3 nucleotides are TGTGCCAGCAGTTTAAGGGGGCTGGGTAACTATGACTACACCTTC. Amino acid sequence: CASSLRGLGNYDYTF.

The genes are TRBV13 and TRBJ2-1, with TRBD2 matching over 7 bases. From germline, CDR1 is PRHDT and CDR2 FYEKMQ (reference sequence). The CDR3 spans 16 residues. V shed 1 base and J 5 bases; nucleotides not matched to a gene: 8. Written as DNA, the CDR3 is TGTGCCAGCAGCTTAGAAGGGCTAGCGGTTGACAATGAGCAGTTCTTC. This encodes CASSLEGLAVDNEQFF.

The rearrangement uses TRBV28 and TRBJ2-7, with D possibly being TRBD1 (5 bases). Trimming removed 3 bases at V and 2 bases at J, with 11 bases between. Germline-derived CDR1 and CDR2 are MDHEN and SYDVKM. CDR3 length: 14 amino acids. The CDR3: CASSFPTEAYEQYF. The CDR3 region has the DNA TGTGCCAGCAGTTTTCCGACAGAAGCCTACGAGCAGTACTTC. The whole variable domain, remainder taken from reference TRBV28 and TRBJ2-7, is DVKVTQSSRYLVKRTGEKVFLECVQDMDHENMFWYRQDPGLGLRLIYFSYDVKMKEKGDIPEGYSVSREKKERFSLILESASTNQTSMYLCASSFPTEAYEQYFGPGTRLTVT.

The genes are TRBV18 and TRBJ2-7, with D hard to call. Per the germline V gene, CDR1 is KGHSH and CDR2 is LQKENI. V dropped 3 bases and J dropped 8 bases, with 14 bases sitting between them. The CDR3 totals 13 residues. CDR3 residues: CASSPTGFDQQYF. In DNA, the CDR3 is TGTGCCAGCTCACCGACCGGTTTTGACCAGCAGTACTTC.

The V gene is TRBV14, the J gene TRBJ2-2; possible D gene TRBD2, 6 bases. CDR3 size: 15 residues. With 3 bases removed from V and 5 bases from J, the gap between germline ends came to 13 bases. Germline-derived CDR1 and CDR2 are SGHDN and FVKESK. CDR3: CASSHLGRRTGELFF. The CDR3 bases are TGTGCCAGCAGCCATCTCGGGAGAAGGACCGGGGAGCTGTTTTTT.

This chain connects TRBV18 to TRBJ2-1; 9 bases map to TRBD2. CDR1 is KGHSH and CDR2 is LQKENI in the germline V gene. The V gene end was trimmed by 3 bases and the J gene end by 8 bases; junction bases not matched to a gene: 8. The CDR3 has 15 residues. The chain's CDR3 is CASSPGLARGDEQFF. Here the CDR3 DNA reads TGTGCCAGCTCACCCGGACTAGCGAGGGGGGATGAGCAGTTCTTC.

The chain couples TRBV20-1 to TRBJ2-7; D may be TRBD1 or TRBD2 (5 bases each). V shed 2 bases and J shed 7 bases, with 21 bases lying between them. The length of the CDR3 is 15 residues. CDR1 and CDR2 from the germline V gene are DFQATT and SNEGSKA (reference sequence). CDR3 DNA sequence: TGCAGTGCTAGATTCCCGGGACCCCTCTTAGGGGAGCAGTACTTC. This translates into CSARFPGPLLGEQYF.

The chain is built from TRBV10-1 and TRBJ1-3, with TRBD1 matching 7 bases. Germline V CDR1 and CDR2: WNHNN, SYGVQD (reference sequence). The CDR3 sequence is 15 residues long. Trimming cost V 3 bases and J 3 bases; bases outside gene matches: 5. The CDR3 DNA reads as TGCGCCAGCAGTGATCGACAGGGCCTTGGAAACACCATATATTTT. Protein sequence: CASSDRQGLGNTIYF.

This CDR3 reads CASSRGTGGSSYEQYF. In DNA form, the CDR3 reads TGTGCCAGCTCTCGAGGGACAGGGGGCTCGAGCTACGAGCAGTACTTC. The rearrangement uses TRBV18 and TRBJ2-7, with 12 nucleotides matching TRBD1. Germline values: CDR1 KGHSH, CDR2 LQKENI. V shed 6 bases, J shed 3 bases, and the junction held 9 bases outside the gene matches. The CDR3 covers 16 residues.

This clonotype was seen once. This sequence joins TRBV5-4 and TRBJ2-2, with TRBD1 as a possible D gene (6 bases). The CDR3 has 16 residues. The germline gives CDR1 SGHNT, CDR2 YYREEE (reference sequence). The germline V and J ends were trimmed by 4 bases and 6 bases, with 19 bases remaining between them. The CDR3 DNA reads TGTGCCAGCAGCCACTCGTTACAGGGAGTATCCGGGGAGCTGTTTTTT. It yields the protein CASSHSLQGVSGELFF.

DNA of the CDR3: TGTGCCAGCAGCTTGCAGACTAGCCGACCCAACGAGCAGTACTTC. Translated, it gives CASSLQTSRPNEQYF. This chain joins TRBV5-6 and TRBJ2-7; TRBD2 matches 7 bases. V was pared by 1 base and J by 5 bases, with 9 bases of the junction left unmatched. The germline gives CDR1 SGHDT, CDR2 YYEEEE. This CDR3 is 15 amino acids long.

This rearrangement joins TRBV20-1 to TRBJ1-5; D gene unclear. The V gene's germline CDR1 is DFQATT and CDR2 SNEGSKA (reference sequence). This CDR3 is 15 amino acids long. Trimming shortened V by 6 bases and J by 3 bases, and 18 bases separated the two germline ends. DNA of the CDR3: TGCAGTGCGACCTCGGGTCAAGGTTTCAATCAGCCCCAGCATTTT. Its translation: CSATSGQGFNQPQHF.

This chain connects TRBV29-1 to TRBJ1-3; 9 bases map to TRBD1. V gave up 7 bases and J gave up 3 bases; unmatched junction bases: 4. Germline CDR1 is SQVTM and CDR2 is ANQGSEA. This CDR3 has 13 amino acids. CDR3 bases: TGCAGCGCTGGGACAGGGATTGGAAACACCATATATTTT. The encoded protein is CSAGTGIGNTIYF.

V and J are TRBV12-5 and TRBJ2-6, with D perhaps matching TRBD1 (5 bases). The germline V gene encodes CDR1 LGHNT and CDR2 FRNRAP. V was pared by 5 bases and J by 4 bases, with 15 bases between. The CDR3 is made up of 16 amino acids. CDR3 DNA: TGTGCTAGTGGTGTACCCCAGGGATCGGGGGCCAACGTCCTGACTTTC. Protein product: CASGVPQGSGANVLTF.

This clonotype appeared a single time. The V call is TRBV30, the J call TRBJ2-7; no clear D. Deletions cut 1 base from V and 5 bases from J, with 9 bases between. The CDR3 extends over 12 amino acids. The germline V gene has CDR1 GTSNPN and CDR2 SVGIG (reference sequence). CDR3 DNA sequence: TGTGCCTGGAGTGCTACTACGGACGAGCAGTACTTC. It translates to CAWSATTDEQYF.

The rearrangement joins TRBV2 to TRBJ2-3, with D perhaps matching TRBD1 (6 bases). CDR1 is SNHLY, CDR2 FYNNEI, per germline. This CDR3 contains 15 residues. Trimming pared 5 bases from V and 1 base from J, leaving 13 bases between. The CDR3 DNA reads TGTGCCAGCAGTTACCGGACAGATGGCACAGATACGCAGTATTTT. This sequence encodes CASSYRTDGTDTQYF. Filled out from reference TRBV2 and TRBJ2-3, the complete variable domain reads EPEVTQTPSHQVTQMGQEVILRCVPISNHLYFYWYRQILGQKVEFLVSFYNNEISEKSEIFDDQFSVERPDGSNFTLKIRSTKLEDSAMYFCASSYRTDGTDTQYFGPGTRLTVL.

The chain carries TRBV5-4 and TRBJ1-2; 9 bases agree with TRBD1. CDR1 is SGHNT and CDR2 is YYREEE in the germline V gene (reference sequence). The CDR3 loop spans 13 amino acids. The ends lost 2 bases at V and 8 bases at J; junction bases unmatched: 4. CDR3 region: CASSLQGARGYTF. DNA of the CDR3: TGTGCCAGCAGCTTACAGGGGGCGAGAGGCTACACCTTC.

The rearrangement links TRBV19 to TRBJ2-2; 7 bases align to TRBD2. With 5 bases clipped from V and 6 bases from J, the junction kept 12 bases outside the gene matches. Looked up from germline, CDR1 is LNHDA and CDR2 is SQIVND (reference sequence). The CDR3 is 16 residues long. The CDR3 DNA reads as TGTGCCAGTAGTGCCCCGGGACTAAGGTTCCCCGGGGAGCTGTTTTTT. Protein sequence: CASSAPGLRFPGELFF.